This is a list of T cell receptor beta chains from one sample in a study of shared clonotypes between healthy human individuals. The method was immunoSEQ multiplex PCR; TCRdb's version includes in-frame clones alone and lacks a portion of them. The sample shows roughly 660,000 clones, roughly 88% of them seen only once. Sequencing was done on a sample of memory CD8+ T cells from PBMCs. The source of these receptors is a man aged 18 to 29 in good health. Some clones in this sample may be carry-over from other donors' samples. CDR3s include the opening cysteine and the closing phenylalanine or tryptophan. D genes are given only for firm matches. Clone size appears in some rows only: once, few, many, or a class for an expanded clone.

>-|TRBV9|-|TRBJ1-2
TGTGCCAGCAGCGGGCGATTCCTCTATGGCTACACCTTC
CASSGRFLYGYTF
>TRBD1|TRBV19|many|TRBJ1-5
TGTGCCAGCCTCCGGGCCACAGGGGGCCTCATGGAGCCCCAGCATTTT
CASLRATGGLMEPQHF
>-|TRBV4-2|-|TRBJ1-5
TGTGCCAGCAGCCAAGTCACCACCGATCAGCCCCAGCATTTT
CASSQVTTDQPQHF
>-|TRBV4-1|-|TRBJ1-1
TGCGCCAGCAGCCAAGATGGGGGTGAAGCTTTCTTT
CASSQDGGEAFF
>TRBD1|TRBV9|-|TRBJ2-7
TGTGCCAGCAGCGCCACAACAGGGGGAAGCTCCTACGAGCAGTACTTC
CASSATTGGSSYEQYF
>-|TRBV10-3|-|TRBJ1-1
TGTGCCATCAGTGAGTTCGAGGAAAACACTGAAGCTTTCTTT
CAISEFEENTEAFF
>-|TRBV19|-|TRBJ1-1
TGTGCCACCCGGGACGTCGACATGAACACTGAAGCTTTCTTT
CATRDVDMNTEAFF
>TRBD2|TRBV13|-|TRBJ2-3
TGTGCCAGCAGCCTCGAACTAGCGGGGCGCACAGATACGCAGTATTTT
CASSLELAGRTDTQYF
>-|TRBV5-5|-|TRBJ2-7
TGTGCCAGCAGCCCTTTCCCCTCTTTTGCGGCCAGGTACGAGCAGTACTTC
CASSPFPSFAARYEQYF
>-|TRBV4-1|-|TRBJ2-1
TGCGCCAGCAGCCAAAAAACAAACAATGAGCAGTTCTTC
CASSQKTNNEQFF
>-|TRBV5-6|-|TRBJ2-7
TGTGCCAGCAGCTTGAAACAGAGCTCCTACGAGCAGTACTTC
CASSLKQSSYEQYF
>-|TRBV7-9|-|TRBJ2-7
TGTGCCAGCAGCTTAACAGGGAGTTCCTACGAGCAGTACTTC
CASSLTGSSYEQYF
>-|TRBV7-8|-|TRBJ2-5
TGTGCCAGCAGCTTCCGGGGGGAGACCCAGTACTTC
CASSFRGETQYF
>-|TRBV30|-|TRBJ2-1
TGTGCCTGGAGTCTTCCGGATGGCGAGATCAATGAGCAGTTCTTC
CAWSLPDGEINEQFF
>-|TRBV10-1|-|TRBJ2-7
TGCGCCAGCAGTGAGCGGGGCCACGAGCAGTACTTC
CASSERGHEQYF
>TRBD1|TRBV4-3|-|TRBJ2-7
TGCGCCAGCAGCCAAGCGAGGACAGGGGCCTACGAGCAGTACTTC
CASSQARTGAYEQYF
>TRBD2|TRBV9|-|TRBJ2-7
TGTGCCAGCAGCCCTGGGACTAGCGGCTCCTACGAGCAGTACTTC
CASSPGTSGSYEQYF
>-|TRBV28|-|TRBJ1-1
TGTGCCAGCAGTTTGCAGGCAGAGATGAGTACTGAAGCTTTCTTT
CASSLQAEMSTEAFF
>-|TRBV6-5|-|TRBJ2-7
TGTGCCAGCAGTTACTCGTCTTACAGGTTCATCCACGAGCAGTACTTC
CASSYSSYRFIHEQYF
>TRBD2|TRBV18|-|TRBJ2-7
TGTGCCAGCTCAACCGGTAGCGGGAGTTTCAACGAGCAGTACTTC
CASSTGSGSFNEQYF
>-|TRBV19|-|TRBJ1-1
TGTGCCAGTAGTACCACCACGGGGGTGGCTCACACTGAAGCTTTCTTT
CASSTTTGVAHTEAFF
>-|TRBV9|-|TRBJ2-1
TGTGCCAGCAGCGCAAGGAATCTTGAGCAGTTCTTC
CASSARNLEQFF
>-|TRBV10-1|-|TRBJ2-7
TGCGCCAGCAGTACCAGCTCCTACGAGCAGTACTTC
CASSTSSYEQYF
>-|TRBV7-9|once|TRBJ1-2
TGTGCCAGCAGTCGCTCGAGGGCAGGGTTTAACTATGGCTACACCTTC
CASSRSRAGFNYGYTF
>-|TRBV7-9|-|TRBJ1-1
TGTGCCAGCAGCCCCCTTAGGGGGACTGAAGCTTTCTTT
CASSPLRGTEAFF
>TRBD2|TRBV10-2|-|TRBJ2-5
TGCGCCAGCGGCGGACTAGCGGGACCAGAGACCCAGTACTTC
CASGGLAGPETQYF
>-|TRBV27|-|TRBJ2-7
TGTGCCAGCAGTTTATCAATTTTGCGGCTTGGAGAGCAGTACTTC
CASSLSILRLGEQYF
>-|TRBV27|-|TRBJ1-1
TGTGCCAGCTCCTTGGGCATTAACACTGAAGCTTTCTTT
CASSLGINTEAFF
>-|TRBV4-2|-|TRBJ2-3
TGTGCCAGCAGCCAAGCGGCTACTAGCACAGATACGCAGTATTTT
CASSQAATSTDTQYF
>-|TRBV7-2|-|TRBJ2-7
TGTGCCAGCAGCTCGCAGGTAACGAGCTACGAGCAGTACTTC
CASSSQVTSYEQYF
>TRBD1|TRBV19|-|TRBJ1-5
TGTGCCAGTATTAAGGACAGGGAGGGCAATCAGCCCCAGCATTTT
CASIKDREGNQPQHF
>-|TRBV2|-|TRBJ1-2
TGTGCCAGCGGAGGGGTGTTTAACTATGGCTACACCTTC
CASGGVFNYGYTF
>-|TRBV7-9|-|TRBJ1-4
TGTGCCAGCAGCTTACGCGATGTGGGCGAAAAACTGTTTTTT
CASSLRDVGEKLFF
>-|TRBV4-1|few|TRBJ1-1
TGCGCCAGCAGCCAAGGGCTTGGGAAATCGAACACTGAAGCTTTCTTT
CASSQGLGKSNTEAFF
>-|TRBV6-6|few|TRBJ2-7
TGTGCCAGCCTAGCAGGGCCGGGCGAGCAGTACTTC
CASLAGPGEQYF
>-|TRBV28|once|TRBJ2-7
TGTGCCAGCAGTAGTCGGCTAGTTGGCGAGCAGTACTTC
CASSSRLVGEQYF
>-|TRBV29-1|-|TRBJ2-1
TGCAGCGTGAACTACAATGAGCAGTTCTTC
CSVNYNEQFF
>-|TRBV7-9|-|TRBJ2-2
TGTGCCAGCACCACACATCAGAACACCGGGGAGCTGTTTTTT
CASTTHQNTGELFF
>-|TRBV4-3|-|TRBJ1-1
TGCGCCAGCAGCCAAGATGGTGGCAGTTGGTTTAACACTGAAGCTTTCTTT
CASSQDGGSWFNTEAFF
>TRBD1|TRBV7-9|-|TRBJ2-5
TGTGCCAGCAGCCATAGGACAGGGGGCTTGGAAGAGACCCAGTACTTC
CASSHRTGGLEETQYF
>TRBD2|TRBV28|-|TRBJ2-6
TGTGCCAGCAGTTCACCCCGGACTAGCGGGGGATCTGGGGCCAACGTCCTGACTTTC
CASSSPRTSGGSGANVLTF
>TRBD2|TRBV29-1|-|TRBJ2-7
TGCAGCGTTATTGGTGGACTAGCGGGAGTAGGGGAATCCTACGAGCAGTACTTC
CSVIGGLAGVGESYEQYF
>-|TRBV7-6|-|TRBJ2-3
TGTGCCAGCAGCTTAGCCGGGAGTGATACGCAGTATTTT
CASSLAGSDTQYF
>-|TRBV9|-|TRBJ2-7
TGTGCCAGCAGCGCCCAGGGGACGGTGCCGTACGAGCAGTACTTC
CASSAQGTVPYEQYF
>-|TRBV6-4|-|TRBJ2-6
TGTGCCAGCAGCCCAGGGCACTCTGGGGCCAACGTCCTGACTTTC
CASSPGHSGANVLTF
>-|TRBV4-3|-|TRBJ2-1
TGCGCCAGCAGCCCCGGGCAGGGGCTTGAGCAGTTCTTC
CASSPGQGLEQFF